The 12 T cell receptor beta chains reported below all come from one sample, sequenced in a study of blood T cell repertoires in COVID-19. Produced via immunoSEQ multiplex PCR; TCRdb's table is partial and in-frame only. Of about 45,000 clones detected, about nine tenths appear once; the ten largest clones hold around 20%. Sequences were obtained from peripheral blood. These TCRs come from a man between 70 and 80 years old with active COVID-19.

The chain uses TRBV18 and TRBJ1-4, with D maybe TRBD1 (5 bases). V lost 3 bases to trimming and J lost 13 bases, with 21 bases between them. This CDR3 region has 15 residues. CDR1 and CDR2 from the germline V gene are KGHSH and LQKENI. DNA for the CDR3: TGTGCCAGCTCACCCGACAGTAACCCCCTTAGCAGACTGTTTTTT. As protein: CASSPDSNPLSRLFF.

The rearrangement links TRBV7-9 to TRBJ2-5; D might be TRBD1 (5 bases). The germline V and J ends were trimmed by 2 bases and 5 bases, with 12 bases remaining between them. CDR3 length: 14 amino acids. CDR1 is SEHNR, CDR2 FQNEAQ, per germline (reference sequence). For the CDR3, the DNA is TGTGCCAGCAGCTTACCAGGGCAGGAGGAGACCCAGTACTTC. Protein: CASSLPGQEETQYF.

This chain links TRBV28 with TRBJ1-1; maybe TRBD1 (5 bases). This CDR3 has 16 amino acids. Germline V gene lookup returns CDR1 MDHEN and CDR2 SYDVKM. Trimming removed 6 bases from V and 3 bases from J, with 20 bases in between. The CDR3 DNA reads as TGTGCCAGCAGGCCGGGACTTGGGGGAGGGGACACTGAAGCTTTCTTT. This translates into CASRPGLGGGDTEAFF. The variable domain in full, with the rest retrieved from reference TRBV28 and TRBJ1-1, is DVKVTQSSRYLVKRTGEKVFLECVQDMDHENMFWYRQDPGLGLRLIYFSYDVKMKEKGDIPEGYSVSREKKERFSLILESASTNQTSMYLCASRPGLGGGDTEAFFGQGTRLTVV.

The gene calls are TRBV11-2 and TRBJ1-2; 12 bases fit TRBD1. Germline CDR1 is SGHAT and CDR2 is FQNNGV. V was pared by 1 base and J by 7 bases, with 7 bases of the junction left unmatched. The CDR3 totals 16 residues. CDR3 amino acids: CASSLAGQGASSGYTF. CDR3 nucleotides: TGTGCCAGCAGCTTAGCGGGACAGGGGGCTTCAAGTGGCTACACCTTC.

This clone was seen once. CDR3 amino acids: CASSPWAAGADIQYF. DNA of the CDR3: TGTGCCAGCAGTCCCTGGGCAGCGGGGGCTGACATTCAGTACTTC. The chain uses TRBV6-2 or TRBV6-3 and TRBJ2-4; 8 bases are a match to TRBD2. This CDR3 is built from 15 residues. Trimming took 5 bases from V and 8 from J; bases not matched to a gene: 11. Germline CDR1 MNHEY, CDR2 SVGEGT.

The rearrangement links TRBV7-2 to TRBJ1-5; unclear D gene. Germline CDR1 and CDR2: SGHTA and FQGNSA. V shed 5 bases and J shed 11 bases, with 22 bases lying between them. This CDR3 comprises 15 residues. The CDR3 coding sequence is TGTGCCAGCAGCCCATCAGCGGGAATTAGCAAGACCCAGCATTTT. This gives the protein CASSPSAGISKTQHF.

This clone occurred once. The V gene is TRBV18, the J gene TRBJ1-1, with 9 positions matching TRBD1. Losses at the gene ends were 5 bases for V and 0 bases for J; bases not matched to a gene: 13. The CDR3 is 18 amino acids. From germline, CDR1 is KGHSH and CDR2 LQKENI. CDR3 coding DNA: TGTGCCAGCTCATCAGCCAACGCGGGACAGGGAATGAACACTGAAGCTTTCTTT. It yields the protein CASSSANAGQGMNTEAFF.

The chain uses TRBV25-1 and TRBJ2-7; the match to TRBD1 covers 7 bases. This CDR3 comprises 14 residues. Germline V CDR1 and CDR2: MGHDK, SYGVNS. Trimming took 2 bases from V and 3 from J; bases not matched to a gene: 4. The CDR3: CASSERGGNYEQYF. The CDR3 bases are TGTGCCAGCAGTGAAAGAGGGGGCAACTACGAGCAGTACTTC.

This sequence joins TRBV19 and TRBJ1-5, with 8 bases lining up with TRBD1. V lost 3 bases, J lost 5 bases, and 9 bases stayed unmatched. This CDR3 is built from 16 residues. CDR1 and CDR2 from the germline V gene are LNHDA and SQIVND (reference sequence). This chain's CDR3 is CASSIVAGQGYQPQHF. CDR3 in DNA: TGTGCCAGTAGTATCGTGGCCGGACAGGGCTATCAGCCCCAGCATTTT.

J is TRBJ2-3 and V is TRBV28; D uncertain. Trimming removed 8 bases from V and 3 bases from J, with 9 bases in between. Germline V gene lookup returns CDR1 MDHEN and CDR2 SYDVKM. The CDR3 is made up of 12 amino acids. The CDR3, as DNA: TGTGCCAGCGCGCCGATTACAGATACGCAGTATTTT. Protein product: CASAPITDTQYF.

The gene calls are TRBV18 and TRBJ1-5; the D gene is possibly TRBD1 (6 bases). V was cut by 3 bases and J by 3 bases, with 9 bases left in between. This CDR3 contains 14 residues. Germline V gene sequence: CDR1 KGHSH, CDR2 LQKENI. CDR3 nucleotides: TGTGCCAGCTCACCTACAGGGCTCAATCAGCCCCAGCATTTT. It yields the protein CASSPTGLNQPQHF.

The gene calls are TRBV7-9 and TRBJ2-5, with D perhaps matching TRBD1 (6 bases). The CDR3 totals 14 residues. Germline-derived CDR1 and CDR2 are SEHNR and FQNEAQ (reference sequence). The ends were cut back, 5 bases at V and 5 bases at J, with 15 bases in the middle. CDR3 region: CASSVLRGRETQYF. The CDR3 DNA reads as TGTGCCAGCAGCGTCCTCAGGGGTAGGGAGACCCAGTACTTC.